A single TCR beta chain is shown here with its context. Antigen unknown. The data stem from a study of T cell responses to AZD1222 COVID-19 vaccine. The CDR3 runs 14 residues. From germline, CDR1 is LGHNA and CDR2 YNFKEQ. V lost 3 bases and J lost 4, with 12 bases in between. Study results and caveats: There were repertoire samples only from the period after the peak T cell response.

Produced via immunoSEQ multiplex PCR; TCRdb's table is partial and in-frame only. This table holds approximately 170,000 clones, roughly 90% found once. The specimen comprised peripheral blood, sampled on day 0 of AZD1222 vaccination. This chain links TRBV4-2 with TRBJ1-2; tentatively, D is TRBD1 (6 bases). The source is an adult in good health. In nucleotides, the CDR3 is TGTGCCAGCAGCCAGGATCCAGGGGCCTATGGCTACACCTTC. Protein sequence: CASSQDPGAYGYTF.